This record looks at one T cell receptor beta chain sequence and its context. This entry is derived from a study of blood T cell repertoires in COVID-19. The wider study: COVID-19 samples from acute and convalescent phases originated in the United States, Italy and Spain. The analysed material was cDNA or gDNA that came from T cells, B-cell-depleted T cells, or PBMCs.

Trimming removed 7 bases from V and 1 base from J, with 13 bases in between. Germline assignment: CDR1 LNHDA and CDR2 SQIVND (reference sequence). CDR3 length: 14 amino acids. Per the study methods: The assay estimated nucleated cells by amplifying reference gene primers. This table comes from immunoSEQ multiplex PCR, and its TCRdb copy is limited to in-frame clones, with some not included. V, J and clone size reflect that table, while D and trimming were determined from the DNA. The sample has 200,000 to 250,000 clones, around 85% seen once. This clonotype was sampled from a woman in her forties or fifties in a cohort exposed to, infected with or recovered from COVID-19 (not recorded which). The rearrangement joins TRBV19 to TRBJ1-1; D not certain. The sample consisted of PBMCs or T cells enriched from blood (not recorded which). For the CDR3, the DNA is TGTGCCAGTACCCCGCGCCGGGAGAACACTGAAGCTTTCTTT. It yields the protein CASTPRRENTEAFF.